One and the same sample provided the 25 T cell receptor beta chains below, sequenced in a study of identical twins. TCRdb reprocessed the 5' RACE reads via MiXCR and lists one record per CDR3 protein. The data hold 650,000 to 800,000 distinct CDR3 sequences, with 8.6% observed a single time. The sample was also linked to a second study, of yellow fever vaccine responses in identical twins.

Source material: PBMCs. These receptor sequences come from a woman aged 18-29 years in good health.

V gene TRBV25-1 combines with J gene TRBJ1-1, with a possible D match to TRBD1 (6 bases). Germline values: CDR1 MGHDK, CDR2 SYGVNS. V gave up 4 bases and J gave up 3 bases, with 12 bases separating them. The CDR3 totals 14 residues. CDR3 loop: CASSATGTYTEAFF. The CDR3 DNA follows: TGTGCCAGCAGTGCCACAGGGACTTACACTGAAGCTTTCTTT.

This clonotype was picked up a small number of times. V and J are TRBV5-5 and TRBJ2-3; D not certain. The CDR3 contains 11 residues. Germline-derived CDR1 and CDR2 are SGHKS and YYEKEE (reference sequence). Trimming pared 1 base from V and 7 bases from J, leaving 4 bases between. The CDR3 DNA reads TGTGCCAGCAGCTTGTCGAATACGCAGTATTTT. This translates into CASSLSNTQYF.

This clonotype was recorded many times. This chain links TRBV9 with TRBJ2-2, with D possibly matching TRBD1 (6 bases). The CDR3 contains 14 residues. CDR1 and CDR2 (germline): SGDLS, YYNGEE. V was clipped by 7 bases and J by 6 bases, with 16 bases between them. CDR3 in amino acids: CASGRGQIPGELFF. The CDR3 DNA reads as TGTGCCAGCGGCCGAGGACAGATCCCCGGGGAGCTGTTTTTT.

The table lists this clonotype with a few counts. V usage is TRBV7-9 and J usage is TRBJ2-3, with a tentative D call TRBD2 (5 bases). V shed 10 bases and J shed 3 bases, with 14 bases lying between them. Germline V gives CDR1 SEHNR, CDR2 FQNEAQ (reference sequence). The CDR3 length is 13 residues. The DNA of the CDR3 is TGTGCCATACGACTACCCGGGACAGATACGCAGTATTTT. Translated: CAIRLPGTDTQYF.

This clonotype turned up a few times. The CDR3 sequence: CASSRDRRYEQYF. CDR3 sequence (DNA): TGTGCCAGCTCACGGGACAGACGCTACGAGCAGTACTTC. The rearrangement uses TRBV18 and TRBJ2-7; 7 bases match TRBD1. Losses at the gene ends were 4 bases for V and 3 bases for J; bases not matched to a gene: 3. CDR3 length: 13 amino acids. Germline values: CDR1 KGHSH, CDR2 LQKENI.

This clonotype turned up a few times. The chain combines TRBV5-1 with TRBJ2-3, with D unclear. This CDR3 comprises 14 residues. V lost 0 bases to trimming and J lost 4 bases, with 9 bases between them. In germline, CDR1 is SGHRS, CDR2 YFSETQ. The CDR3 region has the DNA TGCGCCAGCAGCTTGGCAGGAGTCCCAGATACGCAGTATTTT. Residues: CASSLAGVPDTQYF.

This clonotype was seen at least ten times. This chain joins TRBV20-1 and TRBJ2-7; D might be TRBD1 (6 bases). This CDR3 has 15 amino acids. V was cut by 4 bases and J by 0 bases, with 16 bases left in between. CDR1 and CDR2 from the germline V gene are DFQATT and SNEGSKA (reference sequence). CDR3 sequence (DNA): TGCAGTGCTAAGGACAGCCGATACAACTCCTACGAGCAGTACTTC. Translated, it gives CSAKDSRYNSYEQYF.

The rearrangement uses TRBV20-1 and TRBJ2-7; D remains unclear. V lost 5 bases to trimming and J lost 0 bases, with 8 bases between them. This CDR3 spans 12 amino acids. From germline, CDR1 is DFQATT and CDR2 SNEGSKA (reference sequence). This chain's CDR3 is CSAHTDSYEQYF. CDR3 coding DNA: TGCAGTGCTCACACTGACTCCTACGAGCAGTACTTC.

This clonotype was recorded many times. The rearrangement links TRBV29-1 to TRBJ2-5, with 7 bases lining up with TRBD1. Per the germline V gene, CDR1 is SQVTM and CDR2 is ANQGSEA. The CDR3 length is 13 residues. With 4 bases clipped from V and 5 bases from J, the junction kept 7 bases outside the gene matches. CDR3 residues: CSVGTGVGETQYF. CDR3 nucleotide sequence: TGCAGCGTTGGTACAGGGGTGGGTGAGACCCAGTACTTC.

This clonotype has just a few counts. This sequence joins TRBV27 and TRBJ2-7, with TRBD2 matching 7 bases. This CDR3 contains 14 residues. Germline CDR1 MNHEY, CDR2 SMNVEV (reference sequence). V shed 4 bases, J shed 0 bases, and the junction held 3 bases outside the gene matches. CDR3 nucleotides: TGTGCCAGCAGTTCTAGCGGTTACTCCTACGAGCAGTACTTC. Its translation is CASSSSGYSYEQYF.

CDR3 nucleotides: TGTGCCAGCAGCCTCTCTAGCGGGGGGGCCGAAACCGGGGAGCTGTTTTTT. Protein: CASSLSSGGAETGELFF. The chain has TRBV7-2 and TRBJ2-2, with 12 nucleotides matching TRBD2. The CDR3 contains 17 residues. V was pared by 5 bases and J by 5 bases, with 9 bases of the junction left unmatched. Germline V CDR1 and CDR2: SGHTA, FQGNSA.

The rearrangement uses TRBV12-3 or TRBV12-4 and TRBJ2-7; D not certain. Trimming took off 7 bases at V and 5 bases at J, with 12 bases between the two ends. The CDR3 loop spans 12 amino acids. Here the CDR3 DNA reads TGTGCCAGCACCGCGAGGCGCGACGAGCAGTACTTC. Encoded protein: CASTARRDEQYF.

The sample holds a few counts of this clonotype. V is TRBV19 and J is TRBJ1-2; tentative D call: TRBD1 (5 bases). The V and J ends lost 2 bases and 3 bases respectively, with 7 bases between them. Germline V gene data show CDR1 as LNHDA and CDR2 as SQIVND (reference sequence). The CDR3 runs to 13 residues. The CDR3 bases are TGTGCCAGTAGTATAAGGGGTGACTATGGCTACACCTTC. Protein: CASSIRGDYGYTF.

The count of this clonotype is one. The chain uses TRBV20-1 and TRBJ2-7, with TRBD1 identical over 7 bases. Germline loops: CDR1 DFQATT, CDR2 SNEGSKA (reference sequence). V gave up 0 bases and J gave up 3 bases; unmatched junction bases: 5. CDR3 size: 14 residues. CDR3 in amino acids: CSARDTQGIYEQYF. Written as DNA, the CDR3 is TGCAGTGCTAGAGATACACAGGGGATCTACGAGCAGTACTTC.

The chain uses TRBV20-1 and TRBJ1-5; 9 bases agree with TRBD1. Germline V gene sequence: CDR1 DFQATT, CDR2 SNEGSKA (reference sequence). Trimming at V came to 4 bases and at J to 6 bases, leaving 1 base not matched to a gene. The CDR3 is 12 amino acids. CDR3 nucleotide sequence: TGCAGTGCTATGACAGGGGGTCAGCCCCAGCATTTT. This translates into CSAMTGGQPQHF.

Ten or more counts support this clonotype. This chain joins TRBV29-1 and TRBJ2-1; the D gene is possibly TRBD1 (5 bases). V shed 5 bases and J shed 1 base, with 18 bases lying between them. This CDR3 comprises 16 residues. CDR1 and CDR2 from the germline V gene are SQVTM and ANQGSEA. This CDR3 reads CSVQTDSHSSYNEQFF. CDR3 coding DNA: TGCAGCGTTCAAACCGACAGCCACTCATCCTACAATGAGCAGTTCTTC.

V gene TRBV11-2 combines with J gene TRBJ2-7; 7 nucleotides agree with TRBD2. V trimming: 8 bases; J trimming: 2 bases; junction bases outside the gene matches: 6. This CDR3 contains 13 residues. Germline-derived CDR1 and CDR2 are SGHAT and FQNNGV. CDR3 in DNA: TGTGCCAGCCAACCCGGACTAGCCTACGAGCAGTACTTC. Protein sequence: CASQPGLAYEQYF. Variable domain in full (rest from reference TRBV11-2 and TRBJ2-7): EAGVAQSPRYKIIEKRQSVAFWCNPISGHATLYWYQQILGQGPKLLIQFQNNGVVDDSQLPKDRFSAERLKGVDSTLKIQPAKLEDSAVYLCASQPGLAYEQYFGPGTRLTVT.

This chain links TRBV29-1 with TRBJ2-3, with D perhaps given as TRBD1 or TRBD2 (6 bases each). The V gene lost 0 bases and the J gene lost 3 bases, with 16 bases spanning the gap. The CDR3 consists of 16 residues. The germline V gene has CDR1 SQVTM and CDR2 ANQGSEA. The CDR3 coding sequence is TGCAGCGTTGAAGATAGGGGGGCCCCGGGGACAGATACGCAGTATTTT. The encoded protein is CSVEDRGAPGTDTQYF.

This clonotype was found many times. This chain uses TRBV12-3 or TRBV12-4 with TRBJ1-6, with D perhaps TRBD1 (5 bases). The CDR3 is 14 residues long. Trimming pared 3 bases from V and 10 bases from J, leaving 13 bases between. The chain's CDR3 is CASSFGGKGSPLHF. The CDR3 DNA sequence: TGTGCCAGCAGTTTCGGGGGAAAGGGCTCACCCCTCCACTTT.

This clonotype turned up a few times. The chain combines TRBV6-2 or TRBV6-3 with TRBJ2-4; 7 bases match TRBD1. The CDR3 extends over 13 amino acids. Germline CDR1 reads MNHEY; CDR2 reads SVGEGT. The ends lost 10 bases at V and 8 bases at J; junction bases unmatched: 11. CDR3 bases: TGTGCCACTACCTTACAGGGGTTGGACATTCAGTACTTC. Its translation: CATTLQGLDIQYF.

This clonotype was seen repeatedly, ten times or more. This sequence joins TRBV29-1 and TRBJ1-5; 9 bases agree with TRBD1. CDR1 and CDR2 from the germline V gene are SQVTM and ANQGSEA. V trimming: 7 bases; J trimming: 1 base; junction bases outside the gene matches: 2. The CDR3 contains 13 residues. The DNA of the CDR3 is TGCAGCGCCGGACAGGGGAGCAATCAGCCCCAGCATTTT. Residues: CSAGQGSNQPQHF.

V and J are TRBV12-3 or TRBV12-4 and TRBJ2-5, with TRBD2 identical over 12 bases. This CDR3 has 15 residues. Germline trimming cut 7 bases from V and 5 bases from J; bases unmatched to any gene: 8. For the CDR3, the DNA is TGTGCCAGCAATTCTCTAGCGGGGGGGCTGGAGACCCAGTACTTC. Translated: CASNSLAGGLETQYF.

The J gene is TRBJ1-5, the V gene TRBV12-3 or TRBV12-4; TRBD1 agrees at 7 bases. The CDR3 sequence is 12 residues long. Trimming took 10 bases from V and 4 from J; bases not matched to a gene: 4. The CDR3 loop is CATRDRNQPQHF. The CDR3 DNA sequence: TGTGCCACCCGGGACAGAAATCAGCCCCAGCATTTT.

In this sample, this clonotype turned up many times. The rearrangement uses TRBV20-1 and TRBJ2-3, with 9 bases matching TRBD2. V was pared by 0 bases and J by 6 bases, with 4 bases of the junction left unmatched. This CDR3 region has 14 residues. CDR1 is DFQATT, CDR2 SNEGSKA, per germline (reference sequence). The DNA for the CDR3 is TGCAGTGCTAGAGAAAATAGCGGGGGCGATACGCAGTATTTT. It codes for CSARENSGGDTQYF.

This clonotype was found many times. The chain combines TRBV12-3 or TRBV12-4 with TRBJ1-5; maybe TRBD1 (5 bases). The CDR3 is 13 amino acids. With 3 bases removed from V and 6 bases from J, the gap between germline ends came to 9 bases. The CDR3 DNA follows: TGTGCCAGCAGTTTCAGGGAATCTCAGCCCCAGCATTTT. It is translated as CASSFRESQPQHF.